These 19 T cell receptor beta chains were sequenced from one sample in a study of blood T cells in healthy people across ages. Sample-barcoded 5' priming and a J-beta primer mix drove a second PCR of 7 to 11 cycles. One entry per CDR3 protein results from TCRdb running MiXCR on the 5' RACE reads. The table has about 1,500,000 distinct CDR3 sequences, around 39% seen once; the top ten hold roughly 7.7%. The sequenced sample consisted of blood. Receptor source: a woman aged 18-29 years in good health.

J is TRBJ2-7 and V is TRBV5-6; 13 bases line up with TRBD2. Germline values: CDR1 SGHDT, CDR2 YYEEEE. The CDR3 extends over 17 amino acids. Losses at the gene ends were 3 bases for V and 3 bases for J; bases not matched to a gene: 9. In nucleotides, the CDR3 is TGTGCCAGCAGCTACACCGGGACTAGCGGGAACTTCTACGAGCAGTACTTC. Encoded protein: CASSYTGTSGNFYEQYF.

J is TRBJ2-6 and V is TRBV10-1; 11 bases agree with TRBD2. This CDR3 contains 17 residues. Germline CDR1 reads WNHNN; CDR2 reads SYGVQD (reference sequence). V was pared by 4 bases and J by 2 bases, with 4 bases of the junction left unmatched. As DNA, the CDR3 is TGCGCCAGCAGTGCCCAGACTAGCGGGACTGGGGCCAACGTCCTGACTTTC. Translating it yields CASSAQTSGTGANVLTF.

The V and J genes are TRBV18 and TRBJ2-2; 9 nucleotides line up with TRBD1. V lost 2 bases and J lost 3; bases outside the gene matches: 4. Germline V gene data show CDR1 as KGHSH and CDR2 as LQKENI. The CDR3 covers 16 residues. This CDR3 is CASSPATGGDTGELFF. The DNA of the CDR3 is TGTGCCAGCTCACCAGCGACAGGGGGAGACACCGGGGAGCTGTTTTTT.

The chain recombines TRBV7-2 with TRBJ2-1; D possibly uses TRBD1 or TRBD2 (5 bases each). The CDR3 loop spans 14 amino acids. The ends were cut back, 2 bases at V and 5 bases at J, with 10 bases in the middle. Germline loops: CDR1 SGHTA, CDR2 FQGNSA. This CDR3 reads CASSLWDADNEQFF. The CDR3 region has the DNA TGTGCCAGCAGCTTATGGGACGCCGACAATGAGCAGTTCTTC.

The table lists this clonotype with a count of one. The germline gene is not matched at one end of the junction; a read error may be the cause. The chain couples TRBV12-3 or TRBV12-4 to TRBJ1-5, with D possibly TRBD1 on 5 matching bases. This CDR3 is 15 amino acids long. CDR3 coding DNA: TGTGCCAGCAGTTCCCAGGACAATAGCAATCAGCCCCAACATTTT. This sequence encodes CASSSQDNSNQPQHF.

The rearrangement links TRBV20-1 to TRBJ2-1; D call uncertain. Germline values: CDR1 DFQATT, CDR2 SNEGSKA (reference sequence). The V and J ends lost 1 base and 10 bases respectively, with 23 bases between them. This CDR3 has 16 amino acids. In DNA form, the CDR3 reads TGCAGTGCTAGAGCCGCTAATGAAGGCCTAACCTACGAGCAGTTCTTC. Encoded protein: CSARAANEGLTYEQFF.

A word on this clonotype: Its ends do not fully match the called genes, so a read error is possible. The chain is built from TRBV3-1 and TRBJ1-2; 7 bases agree with TRBD1. CDR1 LGHDT and CDR2 YNNKEL come from the germline V gene (reference sequence). The CDR3 extends over 15 amino acids. CDR3 sequence (DNA): TGTGTCAGCAGCCAAGGGGGGGGACAGAGCTATGGCTACACCTTC. This codes for CVSSQGGGQSYGYTF. The whole variable domain, remainder taken from reference TRBV3-1 and TRBJ1-2, is DTAVSQTPKYLVTQMGNDKSIKCEQNLGHDTMYWYKQDSKKFLKIMFSYNNKELIINETVPNRFSPKSPDKAHLNLHINSLELGDSAVYFCVSSQGGGQSYGYTFGSGTRLTVV.

The sample holds a few counts of this clonotype. The chain is built from TRBV20-1 and TRBJ1-2; 7 bases fit TRBD1. Germline loops: CDR1 DFQATT, CDR2 SNEGSKA (reference sequence). The CDR3 is 15 amino acids. Trimming took 6 bases from V and 0 from J; bases not matched to a gene: 10. CDR3 nucleotides: TGCAGTGCAGTTACAGGGGCCGCTGCTAACTATGGCTACACCTTC. Protein sequence: CSAVTGAAANYGYTF.

This clonotype occurred a few times. The gene calls are TRBV10-3 and TRBJ2-3; TRBD1 matches at 8 bases. Germline V gene data show CDR1 as ENHRY and CDR2 as SYGVKD. V gave up 8 bases and J gave up 2 bases; unmatched junction bases: 6. This CDR3 is 14 amino acids long. The DNA for the CDR3 is TGTGCCATCGGGGAGGACAGGGCCACAGATACGCAGTATTTT. It codes for CAIGEDRATDTQYF.

The genes are TRBV2 and TRBJ1-1, with a weak D call TRBD1 (6 bases). The length of the CDR3 is 12 residues. V gave up 8 bases and J gave up 4 bases, with 11 bases separating them. Looked up from germline, CDR1 is SNHLY and CDR2 is FYNNEI. The CDR3: CASHRGPTEAFF. The CDR3 DNA reads TGTGCCAGCCATCGGGGGCCCACTGAAGCTTTCTTT.

This clonotype was seen more than once but under ten times. V gene TRBV21-1 combines with J gene TRBJ2-7; the table's D call TRBD2 went unverified against the DNA. TRBV21-1 is listed as a pseudogene. The CDR3 extends over 15 amino acids. The CDR3 spells CASSNELAGIYEQYF. The CDR3 nucleotides read TGTGCCAGCAGCAATGAACTAGCGGGTATCTACGAGCAGTACTTC.

The J gene is TRBJ2-7, the V gene TRBV11-2; tentatively, D is TRBD1 (5 bases). Looked up from germline, CDR1 is SGHAT and CDR2 is FQNNGV. Trimming removed 5 bases from V and 3 bases from J, with 20 bases in between. The CDR3 covers 16 residues. CDR3 bases: TGTGCCAGCAGCCCGACGACCGCAGGGTTAGGCTACGAGCAGTACTTC. Translating it yields CASSPTTAGLGYEQYF.

V and J are TRBV9 and TRBJ2-7; 13 bases are shared with TRBD2. V was pared by 0 bases and J by 4 bases, with 10 bases of the junction left unmatched. CDR1 is SGDLS and CDR2 is YYNGEE in the germline V gene. The CDR3 spans 18 residues. In DNA, the CDR3 is TGTGCCAGCAGCGTAGGGAGAACAGGACTAGCGGGAGTATACGAGCAGTACTTC. Its translation: CASSVGRTGLAGVYEQYF.

The genes are TRBV27 and TRBJ1-6; D gene ambiguous. Trimming took 0 bases from V and 9 from J, leaving 12 bases between them. This CDR3 is 15 amino acids long. Germline CDR1 and CDR2: MNHEY and SMNVEV (reference sequence). The CDR3 loop is CASSLSVRWGSPLHF. The CDR3 region has the DNA TGTGCCAGCAGTTTATCTGTCAGATGGGGTTCACCCCTCCACTTT.

The chain is built from TRBV4-1 and TRBJ2-7; tentative D call: TRBD2 (6 bases). The CDR3 has 16 amino acids. Between the trimmed V and J ends, which lost 0 bases and 7 bases, there was a span of 19 bases. Germline values: CDR1 MGHRA, CDR2 YSYEKL. The CDR3 protein is CASSQDGTGAHNEQYF. The CDR3 nucleotides read TGCGCCAGCAGCCAAGACGGGACTGGCGCTCACAATGAGCAGTACTTC.

The gene calls are TRBV28 and TRBJ2-1; 9 bases are shared with TRBD1. J gave up 10 bases and V 6 bases, and 13 bases lay outside the gene matches. In germline, CDR1 is MDHEN, CDR2 SYDVKM. The CDR3 consists of 15 residues. Written as DNA, the CDR3 is TGTGCCAGCAGCCCCCCGGGACAGGGTCGACGCGAGCAGTTCTTC. This codes for CASSPPGQGRREQFF.

This clonotype was seen a handful of times. CDR3 protein: CASSPRDYPSTDTQYF. The CDR3 DNA reads as TGTGCCAGCTCACCACGGGACTACCCTAGCACAGATACGCAGTATTTT. This chain joins TRBV18 and TRBJ2-3; TRBD2 agrees at 7 bases. J lost 0 bases, V lost 1 base, and 4 bases had no gene match. Germline CDR1 reads KGHSH; CDR2 reads LQKENI. This CDR3 spans 16 amino acids.

The V and J genes are TRBV12-3 or TRBV12-4 and TRBJ1-2; TRBD1 matches at 9 bases. The CDR3 spans 14 residues. V lost 7 bases and J lost 8; bases outside the gene matches: 11. CDR3 DNA: TGTGCCAGCACCACAGACAGGGGGACTCGGGGCTACACCTTC. Translating it yields CASTTDRGTRGYTF.

This clonotype turned up a few times. The rearrangement uses TRBV6-5 and TRBJ2-3, with D maybe TRBD1 (5 bases). CDR1 MNHEY and CDR2 SVGAGI come from the germline V gene. The CDR3 has 14 amino acids. V was trimmed by 6 bases and J by 3 bases, leaving 13 bases between them. CDR3 in DNA: TGTGCCAGCAGCCGGAACGGACAAACAGATACGCAGTATTTT. It codes for CASSRNGQTDTQYF.